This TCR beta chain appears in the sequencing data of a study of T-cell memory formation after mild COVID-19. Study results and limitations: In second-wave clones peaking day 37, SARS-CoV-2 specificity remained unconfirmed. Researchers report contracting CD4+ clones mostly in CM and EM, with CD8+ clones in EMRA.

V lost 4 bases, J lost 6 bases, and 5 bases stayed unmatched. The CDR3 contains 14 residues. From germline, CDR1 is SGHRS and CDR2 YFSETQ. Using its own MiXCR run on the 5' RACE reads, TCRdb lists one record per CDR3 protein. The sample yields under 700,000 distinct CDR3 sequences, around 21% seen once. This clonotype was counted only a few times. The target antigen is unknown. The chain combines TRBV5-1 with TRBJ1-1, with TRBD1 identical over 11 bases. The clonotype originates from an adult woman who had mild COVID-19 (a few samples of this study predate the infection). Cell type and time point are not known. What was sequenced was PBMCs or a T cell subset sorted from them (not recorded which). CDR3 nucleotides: TGCGCCAGCAGCGACCGGGACAGGGGGGCTGAAGCTTTCTTT. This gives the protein CASSDRDRGAEAFF.